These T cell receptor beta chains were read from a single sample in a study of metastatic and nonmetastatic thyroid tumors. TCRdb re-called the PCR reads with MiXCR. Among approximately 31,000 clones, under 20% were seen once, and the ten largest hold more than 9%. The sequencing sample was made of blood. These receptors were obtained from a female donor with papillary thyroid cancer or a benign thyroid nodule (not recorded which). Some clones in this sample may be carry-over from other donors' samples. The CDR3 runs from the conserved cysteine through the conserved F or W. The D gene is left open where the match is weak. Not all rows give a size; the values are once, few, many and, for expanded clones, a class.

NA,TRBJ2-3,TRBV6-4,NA,CASSEGATDTQYF,TGTGCCAGCAGTGAGGGGGCTACAGATACGCAGTATTTT
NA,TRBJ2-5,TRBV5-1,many,CASSLEGPTETQYF,TGCGCCAGCAGCTTGGAAGGCCCGACGGAGACCCAGTACTTC
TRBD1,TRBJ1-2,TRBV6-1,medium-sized,CASSKDRAFYGYTF,TGTGCCAGCAGTAAGGACAGGGCCTTCTATGGCTACACCTTC
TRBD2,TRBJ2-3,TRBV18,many,CASSLLAGVTDTQYF,TGTGCCAGCTCCCTATTAGCGGGAGTGACAGATACGCAGTATTTT
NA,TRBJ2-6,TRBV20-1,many,CSANSGANVLTF,TGCAGTGCTAACTCTGGGGCCAACGTCCTGACTTTC
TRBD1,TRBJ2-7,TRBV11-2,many,CASSATGTGEGEQYF,TGTGCCAGCAGCGCAACCGGGACAGGTGAGGGGGAGCAGTACTTC
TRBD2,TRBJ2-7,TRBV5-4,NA,CASSFISGGGPYEHYF,TGTGCCAGCAGCTTTATTAGCGGGGGGGGCCCCTACGAGCATTACTTC
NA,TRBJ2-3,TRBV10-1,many,CASSESQETDTQYF,TGCGCCAGCAGTGAGTCCCAGGAGACAGATACGCAGTATTTT
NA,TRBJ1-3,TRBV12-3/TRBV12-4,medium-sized,CASSWGLNTIYF,TGTGCCAGCAGTTGGGGGTTAAACACCATATATTTT
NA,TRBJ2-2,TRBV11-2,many,CASSLVVIEANGELFF,TGTGCCAGCAGCTTAGTCGTCATCGAGGCTAACGGGGAGCTGTTTTTT
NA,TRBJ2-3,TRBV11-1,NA,CASSLGTPRNTDTQYF,TGTGCCAGCAGCTTGGGGACTCCAAGGAACACAGATACGCAGTATTTT
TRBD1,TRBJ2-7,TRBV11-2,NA,CASSSRDRGHSYEQYF,TGTGCCAGCAGCTCGCGGGACAGGGGGCACTCCTACGAGCAGTACTTC
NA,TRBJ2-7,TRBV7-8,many,CASSLADSYEQYF,TGTGCCAGCAGCTTAGCGGACTCCTACGAGCAGTACTTC
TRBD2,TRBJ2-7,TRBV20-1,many,CSAPLTSGRAYEEQYF,TGCAGTGCGCCCCTTACTAGCGGGAGGGCCTATGAGGAGCAGTACTTC
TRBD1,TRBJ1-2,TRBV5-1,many,CASSLGTDRASHGYTF,TGCGCCAGCAGCTTGGGGACGGACAGGGCTTCCCATGGCTACACCTTC
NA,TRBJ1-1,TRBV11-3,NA,CASSHCDGQESFF,TGTGCCAGCAGCCATTGCGATGGTCAGGAATCTTTCTTT
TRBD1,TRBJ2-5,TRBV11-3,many,CASSLVSGQGVETQYF,TGTGCCAGCAGCTTAGTGTCGGGACAGGGAGTGGAGACCCAGTACTTC
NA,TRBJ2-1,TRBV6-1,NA,CVSSEDGLTREQFF,TGTGTCAGCAGTGAAGACGGGCTCACCAGGGAGCAGTTCTTC
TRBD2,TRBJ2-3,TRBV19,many,CASSSGLAETDTQYF,TGTGCCAGTAGTTCGGGGCTAGCGGAGACAGATACGCAGTATTTT
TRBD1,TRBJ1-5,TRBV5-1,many,CASSAGTGQPQHF,TGCGCCAGCAGCGCAGGGACAGGTCAGCCCCAGCATTTT
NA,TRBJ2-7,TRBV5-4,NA,CASSIPSGALNYEQYF,TGTGCCAGCAGCATACCCTCAGGGGCCCTCAACTACGAGCAGTACTTC
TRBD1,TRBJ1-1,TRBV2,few,CASRGGQGGPEAYF,TGTGCTAGCAGAGGGGGACAGGGTGGGCCTGAAGCTTACTTT
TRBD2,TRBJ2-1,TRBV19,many,CASKLLADYNEQFF,TGTGCCAGTAAATTACTAGCGGACTACAATGAGCAGTTCTTC
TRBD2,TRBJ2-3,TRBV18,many,CASSLGAGVTDTQYF,TGTGCCAGCTCACTAGGAGCGGGGGTGACAGATACGCAGTATTTT
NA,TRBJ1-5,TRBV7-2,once,CASITLAEQKPQHF,TGTGCCAGCATCACTCTCGCCGAGCAGAAGCCCCAGCATTTT
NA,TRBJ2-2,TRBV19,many,CASRLGAVTGELFF,TGTGCCAGTAGGCTGGGGGCGGTCACCGGGGAGCTGTTTTTT
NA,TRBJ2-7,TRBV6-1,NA,CASSPGVFYEQYF,TGTGCCAGCAGCCCCGGTGTGTTCTACGAGCAGTACTTC
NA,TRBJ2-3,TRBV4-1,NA,CASSQARLPGCSTDTQYF,TGCGCCAGCAGCCAAGCCCGACTACCCGGGTGTAGCACAGATACGCAGTATTTT
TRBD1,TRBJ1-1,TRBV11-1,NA,CASSSLLLAGGTEAFF,TGTGCCAGCAGCTCCTTGTTGTTGGCAGGGGGCACTGAAGCTTTCTTT
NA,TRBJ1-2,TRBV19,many,CASSIGGGPYGYTF,TGTGCCAGTAGTATCGGAGGGGGACCCTATGGCTACACCTTC
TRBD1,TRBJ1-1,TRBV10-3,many,CAITRDRDTEAFF,TGTGCCATCACCCGGGACAGGGACACTGAAGCTTTCTTT
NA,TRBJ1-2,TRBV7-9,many,CASSLLRNNYGYTF,TGTGCCAGCAGCTTACTGAGAAATAACTATGGCTACACCTTC
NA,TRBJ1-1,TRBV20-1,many,CSASPMGNTEAFF,TGCAGTGCTAGTCCAATGGGGAACACTGAAGCTTTCTTT
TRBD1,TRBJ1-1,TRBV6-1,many,CASSKSGTGDPEAFF,TGTGCCAGCAGCAAATCTGGGACAGGGGACCCTGAAGCTTTCTTT
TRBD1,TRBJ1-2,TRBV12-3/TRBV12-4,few,CASSSQGAYGYTF,TGTGCCAGCAGTTCACAGGGGGCCTATGGCTACACCTTC
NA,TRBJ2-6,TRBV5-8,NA,CASSFDGFSGANVLTF,TGTGCCAGCAGCTTTGATGGGTTCTCTGGGGCCAACGTCCTGACTTTC
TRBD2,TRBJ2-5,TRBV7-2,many,CASSLGLAGVQETQYF,TGTGCCAGCAGCTTGGGACTAGCGGGGGTCCAAGAGACCCAGTACTTC
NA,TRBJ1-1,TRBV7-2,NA,CASSSDGLNTEAFF,TGTGCCAGCAGCTCCGACGGACTGAACACTGAAGCTTTCTTT
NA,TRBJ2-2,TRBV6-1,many,CASSFRGGSHGGELFF,TGTGCCAGCAGTTTTCGAGGAGGGAGTCATGGCGGGGAGCTGTTTTTT
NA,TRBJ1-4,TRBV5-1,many,CASSLASSNEKLFF,TGCGCCAGCAGCTTGGCCAGTTCCAATGAAAAACTGTTTTTT
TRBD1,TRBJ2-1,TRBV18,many,CASSQGQGGEQFF,TGTGCCAGCTCACAAGGACAGGGAGGTGAGCAGTTCTTC
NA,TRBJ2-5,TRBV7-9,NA,CASSLAGWETQYF,TGTGCCAGCAGCTTAGCGGGCTGGGAGACCCAGTACTTC